This TCR beta chain was recovered during a study of T cells after yellow fever vaccination. Study results and caveats: There was a small share of clonotypes that showed up in both the CD4 and CD8 compartments. It was the secondary response that reached its peak faster, day 5 versus 15, but it was weaker. From the bulk population, abundant clonotypes could contaminate and appear within FACS-sorted repertoires. The booster saw the reappearance of most primary-vaccination clones (nearly 98% CD4, around 90% CD8).

Using its own MiXCR run on the 5' RACE reads, TCRdb lists one record per CDR3 protein. The data show just over 300,000 distinct CDR3 sequences, 3.6% seen once. This clonotype came up many times. Its specificity is not known. The sequence was collected from a man aged 18 to 29 who received the YFV17D yellow fever vaccine. The source was PBMCs, collected on the day of the yellow fever booster vaccination.

CDR3 residues: CATSRDKGTGTGVTGELFF. CDR3 sequence (DNA): TGTGCCACCAGCAGAGATAAGGGGACCGGGACAGGGGTTACCGGGGAGCTGTTTTTT. The chain uses TRBV15 and TRBJ2-2; 10 positions match TRBD1. With V trimmed by 0 bases and J by 5 bases, 12 bases remained unmatched. This CDR3 spans 19 amino acids. The germline V gene has CDR1 LNHNV and CDR2 YYDKDF (reference sequence).